The source of this T cell receptor (beta chain) is a study of T cells in Graves' hyperthyroidism and ophthalmopathy. The CDR3 sequence is 15 residues long. The germline V gene has CDR1 SGHRS and CDR2 YFSETQ. V dropped 0 bases and J dropped 2 bases, with 10 bases sitting between them. RNA transcripts were the template for amplifying TCR beta CDR3 regions. In the first-round RT-PCR of the TCR CDR3, the HTBI primer set was used. A single record per CDR3 protein comes from TCRdb applying MiXCR to the multiplex PCR reads. The data contain about 420,000 distinct CDR3 sequences, 15% to 17% of them singletons.

This TCR was recovered from a woman under 30 with Graves' hyperthyroidism. The sequenced sample was blood. The chain links TRBV5-1 to TRBJ2-3, with D unclear. In DNA, the CDR3 is TGCGCCAGCAGCTTGGATCTTAGAGTCACAGATACGCAGTATTTT. Its translation: CASSLDLRVTDTQYF.